The clone carrying this T cell receptor beta chain was picked up many times. Its antigen is as yet unknown. The sample comes from a study of T cells in Graves' hyperthyroidism and ophthalmopathy. Study-wide context: Upon initial diagnosis and before any treatment, peripheral blood was collected. Findings of the study overall: In blood, most of the thyroid clonotypes expanded above 0.001 were also present. In the analysis, a 13 V-J model separated ophthalmopathy from stable hyperthyroidism.

Patients were excluded for uncontrolled infection, other autoimmune disease, pregnancy or lactation. Amplification yielded TCR beta CDR3 regions, with RNA transcripts as the source. An initial round of RT-PCR targeting the TCR CDR3 relied on the HTBI primer set. TCRdb called the multiplex PCR reads again in MiXCR, with one record for every CDR3 protein. The data show approximately 600,000 distinct CDR3 sequences, approximately 15% seen once. The V end was cut by 0 bases, the J end by 3 bases, with 6 bases between. The germline V gene encodes CDR1 SGHAT and CDR2 FQNNGV. The CDR3 runs to 13 residues. The rearrangement uses TRBV11-2 and TRBJ2-7; D call uncertain. This sequence originates from a woman between 18 and 29 years old with Graves' ophthalmopathy. Source material: blood. DNA of the CDR3: TGTGCCAGCAGCTTAGATCTCAGCTACGAGCAGTACTTC. It codes for CASSLDLSYEQYF.